This T cell receptor (beta chain) was sequenced in a study of T-cell reconstitution after alpha-beta-depleted transplantation in children. Regarding the study as a whole: There were reportedly several hundred expanded graft clones from which alpha-beta T cells came about two months after transplant. Fresh T-cell production supplied most of the T-cell counts and diversity seen one year after transplant. Certain patients had high TCRbeta diversity at day 60, and it came from recipient T cells and thymic progenitors that survived.

In its sample, this clonotype was seen many times. What it binds is unknown. The library targeted TCRbeta and was prepared with unique molecular identifiers. One entry per CDR3 protein, called by TCRdb with MiXCR from the PCR reads. The table shows about 200,000 distinct CDR3 sequences, with 5.5% to 7% occurring only once. This CDR3 region has 15 residues. V was clipped by 0 bases and J by 0 bases, with 7 bases between them. Germline V gene sequence: CDR1 SGHRS, CDR2 YFSETQ. The sample in question was PBMCs, obtained before TCRalphabeta/CD19-depleted stem cell transplant. J is TRBJ1-3 and V is TRBV5-1; no firm D call. This TCR was sampled from a girl under three years old with combined immunodeficiency, due to receive a stem cell transplant. CDR3 region: CASSLGTLSGNTIYF. In nucleotides, the CDR3 is TGCGCCAGCAGCTTGGGCACCCTCTCTGGAAACACCATATATTTT. Complete variable domain (other parts from reference TRBV5-1 and TRBJ1-3): KAGVTQTPRYLIKTRGQQVTLSCSPISGHRSVSWYQQTPGQGLQFLFEYFSETQRNKGNFPGRFSGRQFSNSRSEMNVSTLELGDSALYLCASSLGTLSGNTIYFGEGSWLTVV.